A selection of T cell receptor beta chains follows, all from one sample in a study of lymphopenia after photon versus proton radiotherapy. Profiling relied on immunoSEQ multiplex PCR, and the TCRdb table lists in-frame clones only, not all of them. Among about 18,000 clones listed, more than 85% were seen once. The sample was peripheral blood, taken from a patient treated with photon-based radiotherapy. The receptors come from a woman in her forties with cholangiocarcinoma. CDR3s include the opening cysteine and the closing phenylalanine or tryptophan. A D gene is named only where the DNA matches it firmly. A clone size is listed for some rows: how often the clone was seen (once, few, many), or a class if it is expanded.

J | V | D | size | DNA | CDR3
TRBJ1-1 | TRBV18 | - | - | TGTGCCAGCTCACCCTCCAGGGACACTGAAGCTTTCTTT | CASSPSRDTEAFF
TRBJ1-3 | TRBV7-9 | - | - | TGTGCCAGCAGCTCTGGGAACATCAGCTCTGGAAACACCATATATTTT | CASSSGNISSGNTIYF
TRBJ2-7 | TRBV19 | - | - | TGTGCCAGTAGTATCGGACCTAGCTACGAGCAGTACTTC | CASSIGPSYEQYF
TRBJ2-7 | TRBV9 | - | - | TGTGCCAGCAGCGTAGGTAGGGACGCCCGGGCCTCCGAGCAGTACTTC | CASSVGRDARASEQYF
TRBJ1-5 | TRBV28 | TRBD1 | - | TGTGCCAGCCCCGGGACAGGGGGCAATCAGCCCCAGCATTTT | CASPGTGGNQPQHF
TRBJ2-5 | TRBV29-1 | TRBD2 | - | TGCAGCGTTGTACTAGCGGGAGGCCTGGGGGAGACCCAGTACTTC | CSVVLAGGLGETQYF
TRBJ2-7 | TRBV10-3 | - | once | TGTGCCATCAGTGACCCCACAGGGATCGACGAGCAGTACTTC | CAISDPTGIDEQYF
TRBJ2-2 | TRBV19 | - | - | TGTGCCAGTAGTATCCCGGGGAGGGGGATCGGGGAGCTGTTTTTT | CASSIPGRGIGELFF
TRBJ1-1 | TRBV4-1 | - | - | TGCGCCAGCAGCCAACGGGGGGGGACTGAAGCTTTCTTT | CASSQRGGTEAFF
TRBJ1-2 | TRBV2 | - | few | TGTGCCAGCGTAGACGACGGGATCGGCTACACCTTC | CASVDDGIGYTF
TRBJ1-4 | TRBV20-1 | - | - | TGCAGTGCTGCAGGGGAGGGAAAACTGTTTTTT | CSAAGEGKLFF
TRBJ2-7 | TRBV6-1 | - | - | TGTGCCAGCCCCTCTATCTACGAGCAGTACTTC | CASPSIYEQYF
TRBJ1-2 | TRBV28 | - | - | TGTGCCAGCAGTACGACCCCCGCAGGGCACTACACCTTC | CASSTTPAGHYTF